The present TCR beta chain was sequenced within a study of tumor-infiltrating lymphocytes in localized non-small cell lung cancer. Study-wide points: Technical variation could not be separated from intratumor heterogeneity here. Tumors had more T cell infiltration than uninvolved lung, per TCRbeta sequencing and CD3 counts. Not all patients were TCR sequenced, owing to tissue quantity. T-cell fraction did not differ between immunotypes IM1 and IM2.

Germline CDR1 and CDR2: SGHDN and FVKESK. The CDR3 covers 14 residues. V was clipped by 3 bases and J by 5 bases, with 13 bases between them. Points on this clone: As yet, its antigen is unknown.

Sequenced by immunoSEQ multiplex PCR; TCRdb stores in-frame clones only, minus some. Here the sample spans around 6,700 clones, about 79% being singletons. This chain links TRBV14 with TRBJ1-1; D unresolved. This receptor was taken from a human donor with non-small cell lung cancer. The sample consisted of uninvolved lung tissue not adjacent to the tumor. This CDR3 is CASSQGLYETEAFF. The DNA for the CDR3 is TGTGCCAGCAGCCAGGGTTTGTATGAAACTGAAGCTTTCTTT.